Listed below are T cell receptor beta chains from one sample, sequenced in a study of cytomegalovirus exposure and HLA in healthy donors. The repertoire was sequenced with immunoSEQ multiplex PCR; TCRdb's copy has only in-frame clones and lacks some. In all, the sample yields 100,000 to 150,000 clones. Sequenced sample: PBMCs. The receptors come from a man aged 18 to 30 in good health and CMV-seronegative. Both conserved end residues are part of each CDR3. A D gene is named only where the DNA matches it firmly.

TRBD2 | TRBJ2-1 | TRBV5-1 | TGCGCCAGCAGCTTGGTGGCTAGCGGGTTAAGGGGTGACAATGAGCAGTTCTTC | CASSLVASGLRGDNEQFF
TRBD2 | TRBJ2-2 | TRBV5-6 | TGTGCCAGCAGCTGGACTAGCGGGAGTATTGGGCTGTTTTTT | CASSWTSGSIGLFF
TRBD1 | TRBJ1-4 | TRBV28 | TGTGCCAGCGGCTATTGGGGACAGGGGGAAGAAAAACTGTTTTTT | CASGYWGQGEEKLFF
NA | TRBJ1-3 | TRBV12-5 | TGTGCTAGTGGTTTGGTAAGAGGTTTCGGAAACACCATATATTTT | CASGLVRGFGNTIYF
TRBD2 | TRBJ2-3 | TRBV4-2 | TGTGCCAGCAGCCAAGATCCTAGCGGGAGAGGCTCAGATACGCAGTATTTT | CASSQDPSGRGSDTQYF
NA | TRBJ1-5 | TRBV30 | TGTGCCTGGAGTGGTCAGGGGCAACAGCCCCAGCATTTT | CAWSGQGQQPQHF
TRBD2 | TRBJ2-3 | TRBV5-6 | TGTGCCAGCAGCGAGAGCCAGAGACTAGCCACAGATACGCAGTATTTT | CASSESQRLATDTQYF
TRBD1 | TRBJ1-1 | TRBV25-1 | TGTGCCAGCAGTGATCCCTCGACAGGGGGCACTGAAGCTTTCTTT | CASSDPSTGGTEAFF
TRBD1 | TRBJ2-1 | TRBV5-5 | TGTGCCAGCAGCTTTACTGGGACAGAATACAATGAGCAGTTCTTC | CASSFTGTEYNEQFF
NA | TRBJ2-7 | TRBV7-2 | TGTGCCAGCAGCTTAGGCCGGGGACAACACTACGAGCAGTACTTC | CASSLGRGQHYEQYF
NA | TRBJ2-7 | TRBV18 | TGTGCCAGCTCACCACTGGGGGGGCAGGGTTACGAGCAGTACTTC | CASSPLGGQGYEQYF
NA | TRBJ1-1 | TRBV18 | TGTGCCAGCTCACAAAACAGGGACACTGAAGCTTTCTTT | CASSQNRDTEAFF
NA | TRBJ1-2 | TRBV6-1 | TGTGCCAGCAGTGAACGTGAGGCTAACTATGGCTACACCTTC | CASSEREANYGYTF
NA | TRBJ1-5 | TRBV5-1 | TGCGCCAGCAGCTTGGTGTATGGGCAGGGTTGGTATCGGGTTCAGCCCCAGCATTTT | CASSLVYGQGWYRVQPQHF
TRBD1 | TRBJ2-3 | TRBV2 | TGTGCCAGCAGCTCCGGGACAGGGTTGGTAGTTTCAGATACGCAGTATTTT | CASSSGTGLVVSDTQYF
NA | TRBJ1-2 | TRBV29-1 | TGCTCCGGCAGGGAGGGGGATGGCTACACCTTC | CSGREGDGYTF
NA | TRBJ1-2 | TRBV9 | TGTGCCAGCAGCCCCCGGCAGGGGTTGTGGGGCTACACCTTC | CASSPRQGLWGYTF
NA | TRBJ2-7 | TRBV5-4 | TGTGCCAGCAGCTTGAATAGTGGACAAACAGGCGACGAGCAGTACTTC | CASSLNSGQTGDEQYF
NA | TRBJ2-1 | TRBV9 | TGTGCCAGCAGCGGAGGAAATCCAGACAATGAGCAGTTCTTC | CASSGGNPDNEQFF
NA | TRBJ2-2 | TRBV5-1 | TGCGCCAGCAGCCCCTCGACAGGGAACACCGGGGAGCTGTTTTTT | CASSPSTGNTGELFF
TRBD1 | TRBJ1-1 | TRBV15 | TGTGCCACCAGCGGACCGAGGACAGGGAGTGAAGCTTTCTTT | CATSGPRTGSEAFF
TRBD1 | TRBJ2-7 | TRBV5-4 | TGTGCCAGCAGTCTCGCTACGCGACAGGGGCAATACGAGCAGTACTTC | CASSLATRQGQYEQYF
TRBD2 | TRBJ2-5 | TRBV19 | TGTGCCAGCGGGGGGTTGAGAGAGACCCAGTACTTC | CASGGLRETQYF
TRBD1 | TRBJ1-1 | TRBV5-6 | TGTGCCAGCAGCTTTTTTAGGCAGGGGGCTGTTAGGGGAGCTTTCTTT | CASSFFRQGAVRGAFF
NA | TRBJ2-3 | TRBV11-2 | TGTGCCAGCTGTAGGGGTTATAGGGGCACAGATACGCAGTATTTT | CASCRGYRGTDTQYF
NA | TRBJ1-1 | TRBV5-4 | TGTGCCAGCAGCCGACCTGGGGCGGACACTGAAGCTTTCTTT | CASSRPGADTEAFF
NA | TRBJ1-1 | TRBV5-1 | TGCGCCAGCAGCTTGGAATTCGGGGTCGGCACTGAAGCTTTCTTT | CASSLEFGVGTEAFF
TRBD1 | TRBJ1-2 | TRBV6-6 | TGTGCCAGCAGTCAGACCCGGGACAGGTCCTCCGGCTACACCTTC | CASSQTRDRSSGYTF
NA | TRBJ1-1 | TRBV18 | TGTGCCAGCTCTCAAGAACAGGGCTCTGAAGCTTTCTTT | CASSQEQGSEAFF